The clone carrying this T cell receptor (beta chain) has just a few counts. Its antigen is not known. This entry is derived from a study of CD8+ T cells in alopecia areata. Extracted from the samples, RNA was reverse transcribed into cDNA to serve as the sequencing template. Profiled with immunoSEQ multiplex PCR; TCRdb holds only in-frame clones, not every one. Of roughly 100,000 clones in the sample, 55% to 75% were seen once. Trimming removed 3 bases from V and 0 bases from J, with 8 bases in between. The CDR3 is made up of 13 amino acids. The germline gives CDR1 SQVTM, CDR2 ANQGSEA. Study-wide results and limits: Persistence during tofacitinib was seen for many expanded lesional clones in scalp and blood.

Treatment defined: oral pan-JAK inhibitor, 5-10 mg twice daily. The TCR comes from a human donor with alopecia areata. This specimen consisted of CD8+ T cells sorted from blood, obtained between weeks 55 and 70, from a patient treated with tofacitinib. V and J are TRBV29-1 and TRBJ1-2; maybe TRBD1 (5 bases). Written as DNA, the CDR3 is TGCAGCGTTGAGCCAGGGTCTAACTATGGCTACACCTTC. Amino acid sequence: CSVEPGSNYGYTF.